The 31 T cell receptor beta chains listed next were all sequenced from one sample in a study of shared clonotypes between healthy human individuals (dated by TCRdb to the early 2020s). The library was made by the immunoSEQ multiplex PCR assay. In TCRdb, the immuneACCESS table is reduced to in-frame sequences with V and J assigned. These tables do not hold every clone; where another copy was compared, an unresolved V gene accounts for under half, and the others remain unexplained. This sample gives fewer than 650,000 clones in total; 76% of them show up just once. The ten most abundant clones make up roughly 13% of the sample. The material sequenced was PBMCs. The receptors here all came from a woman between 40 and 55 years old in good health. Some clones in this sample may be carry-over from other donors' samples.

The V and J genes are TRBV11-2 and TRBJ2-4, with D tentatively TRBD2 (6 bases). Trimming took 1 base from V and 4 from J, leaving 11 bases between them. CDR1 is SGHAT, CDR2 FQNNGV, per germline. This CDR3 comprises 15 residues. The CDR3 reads CASSLVGGTKNIQYF. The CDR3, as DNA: TGTGCCAGCAGCTTAGTGGGCGGGACTAAAAACATTCAGTACTTC.

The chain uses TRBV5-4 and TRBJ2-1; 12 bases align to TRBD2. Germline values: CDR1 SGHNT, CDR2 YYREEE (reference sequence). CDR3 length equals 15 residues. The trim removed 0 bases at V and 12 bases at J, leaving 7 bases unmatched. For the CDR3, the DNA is TGTGCCAGCAGCTTGGATACTAGCGGGAGGCAGAGGCAGTTCTTC. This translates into CASSLDTSGRQRQFF.

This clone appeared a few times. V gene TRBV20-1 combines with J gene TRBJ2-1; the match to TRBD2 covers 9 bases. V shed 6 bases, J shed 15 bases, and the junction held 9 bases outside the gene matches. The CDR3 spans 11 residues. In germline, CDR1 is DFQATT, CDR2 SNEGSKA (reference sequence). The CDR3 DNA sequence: TGCAGTGCGGGGCTAGCGGGATCCCGGTTCTTC. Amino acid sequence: CSAGLAGSRFF.

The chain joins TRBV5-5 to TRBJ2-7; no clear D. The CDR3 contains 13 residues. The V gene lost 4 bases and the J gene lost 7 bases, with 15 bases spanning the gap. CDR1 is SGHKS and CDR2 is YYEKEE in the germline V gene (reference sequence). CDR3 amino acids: CASSPRQLEEQYF. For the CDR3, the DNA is TGTGCCAGCAGCCCCAGGCAGTTGGAGGAGCAGTACTTC.

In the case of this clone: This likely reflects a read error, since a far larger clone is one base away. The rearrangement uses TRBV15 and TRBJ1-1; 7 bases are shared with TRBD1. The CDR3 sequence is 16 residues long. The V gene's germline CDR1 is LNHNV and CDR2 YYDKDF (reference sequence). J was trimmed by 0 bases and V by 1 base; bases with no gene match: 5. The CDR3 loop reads CATSRGTGSMNTEAFF. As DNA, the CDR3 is TGTGCCACCAGCAGAGGGACAGGATCCATGAACACTGAAGCTTTCTTT.

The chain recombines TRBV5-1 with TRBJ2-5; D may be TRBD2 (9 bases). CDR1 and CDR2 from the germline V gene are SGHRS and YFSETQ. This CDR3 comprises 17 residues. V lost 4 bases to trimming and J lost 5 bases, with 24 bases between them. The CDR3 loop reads CASSRTGRAGGGETQYF. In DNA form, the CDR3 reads TGCGCCAGCAGCCGGACAGGGCGAGCGGGAGGCGGTGAGACCCAGTACTTC.

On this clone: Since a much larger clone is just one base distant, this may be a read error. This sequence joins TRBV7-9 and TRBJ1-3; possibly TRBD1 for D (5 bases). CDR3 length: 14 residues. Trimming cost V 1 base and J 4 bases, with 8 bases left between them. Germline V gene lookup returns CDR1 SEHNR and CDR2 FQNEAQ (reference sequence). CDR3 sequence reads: CASSLDGAGNTIYF. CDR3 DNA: TGTGCCAGCAGCTTAGACGGGGCGGGAAACACCATATATTTT.

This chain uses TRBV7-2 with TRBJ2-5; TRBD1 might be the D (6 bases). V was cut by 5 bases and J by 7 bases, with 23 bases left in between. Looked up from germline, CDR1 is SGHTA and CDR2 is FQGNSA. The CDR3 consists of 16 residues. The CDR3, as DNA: TGTGCCAGCAGCCTAAAACAGGGCTCCTATAGGGGGACCCAGTACTTC. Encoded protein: CASSLKQGSYRGTQYF.

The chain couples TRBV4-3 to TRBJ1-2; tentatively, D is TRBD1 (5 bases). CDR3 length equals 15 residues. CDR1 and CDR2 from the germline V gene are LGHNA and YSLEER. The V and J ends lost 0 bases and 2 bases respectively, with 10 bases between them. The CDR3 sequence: CASSQDWGRNYGYTF. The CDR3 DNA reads TGCGCCAGCAGCCAAGACTGGGGCAGGAACTATGGCTACACCTTC.

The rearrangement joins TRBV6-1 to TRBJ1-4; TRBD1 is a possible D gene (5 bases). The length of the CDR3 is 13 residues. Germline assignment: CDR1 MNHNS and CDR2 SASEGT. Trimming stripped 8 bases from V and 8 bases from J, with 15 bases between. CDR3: CASWMPRDEKLFF. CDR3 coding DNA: TGTGCCAGCTGGATGCCAAGGGACGAAAAACTGTTTTTT.

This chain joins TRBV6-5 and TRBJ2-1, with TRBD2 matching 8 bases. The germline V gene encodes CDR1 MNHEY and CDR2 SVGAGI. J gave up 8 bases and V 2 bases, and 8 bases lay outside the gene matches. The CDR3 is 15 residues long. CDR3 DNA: TGTGCCAGCAGTTACCAGGCGGGAGGAAATGATGAGCAGTTCTTC. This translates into CASSYQAGGNDEQFF.

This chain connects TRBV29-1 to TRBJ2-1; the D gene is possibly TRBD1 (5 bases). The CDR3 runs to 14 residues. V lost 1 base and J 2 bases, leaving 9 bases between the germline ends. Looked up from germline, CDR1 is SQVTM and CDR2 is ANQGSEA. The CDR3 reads CSVEGWGAYNEQFF. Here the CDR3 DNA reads TGCAGCGTTGAAGGGTGGGGCGCCTACAATGAGCAGTTCTTC.

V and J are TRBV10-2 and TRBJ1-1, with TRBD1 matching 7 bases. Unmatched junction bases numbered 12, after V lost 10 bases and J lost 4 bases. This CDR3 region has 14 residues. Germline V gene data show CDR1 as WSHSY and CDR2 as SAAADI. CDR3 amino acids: CATRGDSQATEAFF. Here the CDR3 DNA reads TGCGCCACGAGAGGGGACAGCCAGGCCACTGAAGCTTTCTTT.

The DNA of the CDR3 is TGTGCCAGCAGCTCAGAATACAATGAGCAGTTCTTC. Amino acids: CASSSEYNEQFF. J is TRBJ2-1 and V is TRBV6-6; D call uncertain. Germline-derived CDR1 and CDR2 are MNHNY and SVGAGI (reference sequence). CDR3 length: 12 residues. V was trimmed by 6 bases and J by 4 bases, leaving 7 bases between them.

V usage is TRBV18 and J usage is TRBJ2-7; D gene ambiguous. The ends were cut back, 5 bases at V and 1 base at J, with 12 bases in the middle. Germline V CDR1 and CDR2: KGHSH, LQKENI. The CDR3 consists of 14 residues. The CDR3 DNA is TGTGCCAGCTCATCCCGGACCCAATCCTACGAGCAGTACTTC. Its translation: CASSSRTQSYEQYF.

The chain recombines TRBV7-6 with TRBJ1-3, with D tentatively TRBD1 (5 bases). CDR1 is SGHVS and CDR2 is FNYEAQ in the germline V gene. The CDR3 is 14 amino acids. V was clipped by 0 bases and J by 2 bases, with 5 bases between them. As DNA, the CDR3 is TGTGCCAGCAGCTTAGCGGGGGCTGGAAACACCATATATTTT. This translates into CASSLAGAGNTIYF.

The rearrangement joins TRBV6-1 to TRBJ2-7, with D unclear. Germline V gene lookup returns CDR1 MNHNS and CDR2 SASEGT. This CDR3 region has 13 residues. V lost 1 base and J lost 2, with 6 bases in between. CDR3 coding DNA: TGTGCCAGCAGTGAAGGAAAGACCTACGAGCAGTACTTC. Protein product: CASSEGKTYEQYF.

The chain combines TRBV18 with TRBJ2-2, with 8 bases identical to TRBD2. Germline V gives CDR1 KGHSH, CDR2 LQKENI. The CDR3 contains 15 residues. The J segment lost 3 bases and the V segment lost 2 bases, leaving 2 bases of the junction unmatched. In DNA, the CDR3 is TGTGCCAGCTCACCAAATAGCGGGGACACCGGGGAGCTGTTTTTT. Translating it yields CASSPNSGDTGELFF.

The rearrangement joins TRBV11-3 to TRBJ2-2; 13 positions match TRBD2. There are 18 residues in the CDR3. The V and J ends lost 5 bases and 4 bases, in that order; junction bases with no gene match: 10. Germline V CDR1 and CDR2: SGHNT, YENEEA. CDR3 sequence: CASSPGLAGVGSTGELFF. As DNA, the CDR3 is TGTGCCAGCAGCCCAGGACTAGCGGGAGTGGGGAGCACCGGGGAGCTGTTTTTT.

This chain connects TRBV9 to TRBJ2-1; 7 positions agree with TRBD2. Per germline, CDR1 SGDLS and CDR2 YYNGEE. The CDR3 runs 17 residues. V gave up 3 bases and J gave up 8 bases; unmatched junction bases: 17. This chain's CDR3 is CASSESREGGPRDEQFF. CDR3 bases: TGTGCCAGCAGCGAGAGCAGGGAGGGAGGGCCAAGGGATGAGCAGTTCTTC.

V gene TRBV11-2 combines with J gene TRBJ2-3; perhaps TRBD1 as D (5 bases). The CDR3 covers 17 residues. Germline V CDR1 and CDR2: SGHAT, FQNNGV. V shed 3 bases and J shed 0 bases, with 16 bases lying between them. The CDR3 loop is CASSFLTQGSSTDTQYF. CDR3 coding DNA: TGTGCCAGCAGCTTCCTCACGCAGGGATCTAGCACAGATACGCAGTATTTT.

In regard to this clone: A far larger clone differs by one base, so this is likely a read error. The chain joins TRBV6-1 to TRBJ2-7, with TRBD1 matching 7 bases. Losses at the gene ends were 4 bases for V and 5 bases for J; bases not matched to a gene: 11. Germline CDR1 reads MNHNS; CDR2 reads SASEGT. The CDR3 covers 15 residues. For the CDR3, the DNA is TGTGCCAGCAGTGTCACAGGGGACGGACCTAACGAGCAGTACTTC. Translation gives CASSVTGDGPNEQYF.

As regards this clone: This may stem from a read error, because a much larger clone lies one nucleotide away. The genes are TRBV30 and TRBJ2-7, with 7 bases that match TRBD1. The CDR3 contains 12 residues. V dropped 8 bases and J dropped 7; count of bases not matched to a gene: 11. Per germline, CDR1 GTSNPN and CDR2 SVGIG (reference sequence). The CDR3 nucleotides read TGTGCCGGGGCTGTGACAGGGTTGGAGCAGTACTTC. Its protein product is CAGAVTGLEQYF.

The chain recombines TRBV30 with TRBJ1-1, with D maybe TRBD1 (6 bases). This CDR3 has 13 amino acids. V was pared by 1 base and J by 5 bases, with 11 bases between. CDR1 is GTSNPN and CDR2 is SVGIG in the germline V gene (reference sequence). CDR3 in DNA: TGTGCCTGGAGTGACCGAGGGGGGACTGAAGCTTTCTTT. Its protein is CAWSDRGGTEAFF.

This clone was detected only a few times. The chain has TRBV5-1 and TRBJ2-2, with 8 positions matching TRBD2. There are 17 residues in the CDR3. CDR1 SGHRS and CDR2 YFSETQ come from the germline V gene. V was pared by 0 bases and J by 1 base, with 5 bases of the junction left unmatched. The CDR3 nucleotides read TGCGCCAGCAGCTTGGCCCCGACTAGCGTGAACACCGGGGAGCTGTTTTTT. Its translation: CASSLAPTSVNTGELFF. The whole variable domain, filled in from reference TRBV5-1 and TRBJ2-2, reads KAGVTQTPRYLIKTRGQQVTLSCSPISGHRSVSWYQQTPGQGLQFLFEYFSETQRNKGNFPGRFSGRQFSNSRSEMNVSTLELGDSALYLCASSLAPTSVNTGELFFGEGSRLTVL.

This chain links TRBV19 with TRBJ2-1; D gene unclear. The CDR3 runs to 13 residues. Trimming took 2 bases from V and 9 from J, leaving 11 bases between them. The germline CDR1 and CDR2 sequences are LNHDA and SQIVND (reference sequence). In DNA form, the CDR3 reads TGTGCCAGTAGTATACCCGGGTATGGTGAGCAGTTCTTC. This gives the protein CASSIPGYGEQFF.

The CDR3 loop is CASNLLAGGPDTQYF. The CDR3 DNA is TGTGCCAGCAACCTACTAGCGGGAGGGCCAGATACGCAGTATTTT. The chain carries TRBV6-1 and TRBJ2-3, with 13 bases lining up with TRBD2. The CDR3 is 15 amino acids. Germline loops: CDR1 MNHNS, CDR2 SASEGT. V gave up 7 bases and J gave up 4 bases; unmatched junction bases: 5.

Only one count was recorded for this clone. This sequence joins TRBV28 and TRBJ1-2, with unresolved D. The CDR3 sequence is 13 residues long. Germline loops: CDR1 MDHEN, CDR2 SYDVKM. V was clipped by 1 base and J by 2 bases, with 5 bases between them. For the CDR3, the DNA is TGTGCCAGCAGTTTATCAGACAACTATGGCTACACCTTC. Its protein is CASSLSDNYGYTF.

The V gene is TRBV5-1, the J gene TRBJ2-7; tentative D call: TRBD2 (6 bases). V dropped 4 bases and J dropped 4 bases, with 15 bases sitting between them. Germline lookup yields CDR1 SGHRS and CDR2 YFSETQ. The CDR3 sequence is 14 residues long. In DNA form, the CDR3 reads TGCGCCAGCAGCGATTGGCGGGATGGGTACGAGCAGTACTTC. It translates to CASSDWRDGYEQYF.

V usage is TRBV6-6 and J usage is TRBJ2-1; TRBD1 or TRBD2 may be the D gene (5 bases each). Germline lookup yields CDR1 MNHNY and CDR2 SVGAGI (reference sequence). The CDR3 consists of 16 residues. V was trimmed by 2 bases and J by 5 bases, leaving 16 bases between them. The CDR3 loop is CASSYEGWGSNNEQFF. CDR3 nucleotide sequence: TGTGCCAGCAGTTACGAAGGATGGGGGAGTAACAATGAGCAGTTCTTC.

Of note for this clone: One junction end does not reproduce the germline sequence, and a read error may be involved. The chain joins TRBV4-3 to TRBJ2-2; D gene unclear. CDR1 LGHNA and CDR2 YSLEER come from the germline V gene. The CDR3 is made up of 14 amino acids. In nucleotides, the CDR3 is TGCGCCAGCAGCCAAAACCCGAACGCCGGGGAGCTGTTTTTT. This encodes CASSQNPNAGELFF.